Detailed here is one T cell receptor (beta chain). The sample holds one count of this clone. What antigen it recognizes has not been identified. No much larger clone exists at a distance of one base, and base qualities are not known. This sample is part of a study of cytomegalovirus exposure and HLA in healthy donors (dated by TCRdb to the late 2010s). Describing the broader study: In an earlier analysis of 550 to 750 of the donors, 250 to 350 Gb of sequence data and 117 million unique TCR beta sequences from about 179 million T cells were reported. An early release that covered around 590 HLA-typed donors contained approximately 320 gigabases of sequencing data and roughly 84 million unique TCR sequences. Of the roughly 400 genotyped donors, roughly 80% fell in the genetic ancestry cluster associated with self-reported Caucasian donors. The aim of the study was to test whether cataloging public T cell receptors could identify signatures of past pathogen exposure. The study used immunosequencing to profile the T cell repertoires of approximately 650 subjects and linked those repertoires to cytomegalovirus serostatus. In addition to the first cohort of around 670 subjects, a separate validation cohort of over 90 different subjects was used. The study combined high-throughput TCR immunosequencing, statistical association of individual TCRs with disease status, and machine learning to predict cytomegalovirus infection status. A later analysis re-examined previously published TCR beta repertoires from more than 550 donors and added high-resolution HLA genotyping to investigate patterns of TCR occurrence. The later analysis used no new phenotypic data to find candidate immune exposures, relying instead on TCR beta sequences and their occurrence across donors. An earlier analysis of approximately 640 of the donors applied high-throughput TCR beta sequencing to assess whether each TCR beta V gene segment acted as functional or pseudogenic. Alongside the repertoire data, information on donor age, sex, ethnicity and CMV serostatus was compiled. In a later genetic analysis, genome-wide SNP genotypes for about 55% of the roughly 670 donors were used, and that subset was treated as a discovery cohort. All discovery cohort repertoires had been generated using a single sequencing platform. Both class I and class II loci were covered by HLA typing, at four-digit resolution. Typing coverage varied by locus: about 620-630 donors for A, B, C, DRB1 and DQB1; under 550 for DQA1; 600 to 610 for DPA1; around 490 for DPB1. Because of strong linkage in the cohort, a few DR-DQ haplotypes were treated as single units for association and clustering. Across some 400 genotyped donors of the cohort, an average of roughly 230,000 unique TCR beta nucleotide sequences per donor were sequenced, and around 19% of those sequences were non-productive. Results and caveats for the whole study, not just this receptor: For the cohort, immune exposure information was limited to CMV serostatus. A later analysis found that HLA-associated TCR beta chains were more clonally expanded and had lower generation probabilities than equally common non-associated chains. In this cohort, only TCR beta chains were sequenced, and detectable features were limited by the absence of alpha or paired-chain data. According to the authors, the approach could potentially be generalized to other disease states and immunological phenotypes. A further reported finding was that TCR beta sequences accurately predicted the HLA-A and HLA-B alleles for most subjects in the first cohort. Correlated functional status among segregating V segments might reflect linkage disequilibrium, but an unknown experimental factor could not be ruled out. According to a later analysis, TCR association rates differed among HLA loci, with DRB1 alleles showing the most associated TCRs and HLA-C alleles showing the fewest. Broadly in line with IMGT annotations, most TCR beta V segments showed up in productive rearrangements about 87% or about 30% of the time in an earlier analysis of roughly 590 of the donors. The study gave a list of 150 to 200 TCR beta chains associated with cytomegalovirus. Most TCR sequences were observed very rarely across donors, whereas some public TCRs were present in many individuals. The presence/absence analyses assumed that sequencing depth was roughly uniform across donors, and that assumption may not be true. Three of the identified cytomegalovirus-associated TCR beta chains were confirmed in vitro to be specific for cytomegalovirus antigens. Compared with the approximately 670-donor mean, donors in an Asian-associated ancestry cluster had fewer N-insertions in productive TCRs, according to a later genetic analysis. The classifier was reported to diagnose cytomegalovirus status with high specificity and sensitivity in both the original cohort and the validation cohort. A cluster of highly shared sequence variants was judged likely to represent a technical artifact of the sequencing pipeline. Strong co-occurrence of HLA alleles, especially DR and DQ, made assigning TCR associations to individual alleles difficult. According to a later analysis, parvovirus B19, influenza, CMV and Epstein-Barr virus appeared linked to several top co-occurrence clusters. At a false discovery rate of 0.05, a later analysis linked 15,000 to 20,000 TCR beta sequences to specific HLA alleles. In a later analysis, most CMV-associated TCR beta chains were found to appear HLA-restricted, with HLA associations seemingly driven largely by CMV exposure. Because HLA typing was unavailable for some donors at each locus, only the typed subset was used in association tests. An association between a missense DCLRE1C variant and V-gene and J-gene trimming of TCR beta chains was found in a later genetic analysis and replicated in an independent cohort. The earlier analysis of about 600 of the donors excluded roughly 17 rarely observed V segments, including chromosome 9 orphons, because counts were too low.

Libraries came from the immunoSEQ multiplex PCR assay. A mixture of 60 forward primers for TCR Vbeta segments and 13 reverse primers for TCR Jbeta segments was used in the multiplex PCR. The CDR3 region of rearranged TCR beta genes was amplified from genomic DNA by a multiplex PCR assay. Amplified TCR beta libraries were sequenced as 87-base-pair reads on the Illumina HiSeq System. As for the authors' bioinformatics: In a later analysis, tens of millions of unique TCR beta chains were counted across the 500 to 700 repertoires, and some 10 million of these chains were shared by at least two donors. Raw reads were error-corrected and collapsed into unique sequences by a nearest-neighbor algorithm in which closely related sequences were merged to remove PCR and sequencing errors. CDR3 sequences were aligned to IMGT reference sequences to assign V, D and J gene segments. For a sequence to be retained, a match of at least six nucleotides to both a V gene segment and a J gene segment was required. A rearrangement was called productive if the CDR3 had no stop codons and remained in frame with V and J, and every other rearrangement was called non-productive. Following IMGT convention, CDR3 was defined as the stretch from the second conserved V-encoded cysteine to the conserved J-encoded phenylalanine. The earlier analysis of approximately 590 of the donors excluded any sequence lacking an unambiguous match to a single V gene segment. An earlier analysis of under 750 of the donors called V segments functional above 56.7% productive rearrangements and segregating when the between-donor standard deviation exceeded 5%. A statistical classification framework was developed to diagnose cytomegalovirus status using the catalog of TCR beta chain sequences. In a later analysis, TCR nucleotide sequences were compared against IMGT/GENE-DB human TR gene sequences so that V and J genes could be assigned. The TCRdist pipeline was used in a later analysis to assign CDR3 sequences and most-parsimonious VDJ recombination scenarios. In a later analysis, each TCR beta chain was defined by its CDR3 amino acid sequence together with its V-gene family, and reads lacking a unique V-gene family were excluded. As a way to deal with suspected cross-contamination and a sequencing artifact, a later analysis dropped 592 nucleotide sequences that were highly shared and had low generation probability. In a later analysis, a clonal expansion index was calculated for each public chain from normalized within-repertoire ranks of inferred template counts. In a later analysis, generation probabilities were computed with a VDJ recombination model fitted to out-of-frame rearrangements, and the resulting probabilities were checked against IGoR. In a later analysis, hypergeometric tests were used to score TCR-TCR, TCR-HLA and TCR-CMV co-occurrence, with a repertoire-size bias correction applied to TCR pairs. A later analysis estimated false discovery rates by permuting HLA or CMV assignments 20 times. In a later analysis, co-occurring TCRs were grouped using DBSCAN, and TCRdist sequence similarity was added for clustering within HLA-allele-positive subsets. Repertoires with fewer than 30,000 or more than 120,000 public chains, plus five repertoires with anomalous nucleotide sharing, were excluded from co-occurrence clustering. As stored in TCRdb, this immuneACCESS dataset retains in-frame rearrangements with V and J assigned. A fraction of the clones does not appear; measured against another copy, unresolved V genes explain less than half of the discrepancy, and the remainder lacks a known reason. V and J calls and clone size are copied from that table; D and trimming were computed from the DNA. Here the sample has hundreds of thousands of clones; 76% occur a single time. The biggest ten clones account for around 0.63% of the sample.

The cohort comprised around 700 healthy bone marrow donors. At the time of sampling, every cohort member was nominally healthy, though immune exposures that went unrecorded were likely present. The donor was CMV seronegative and was included in the group of a few hundred seronegative cohort members. A peripheral blood sample was provided by each donor, and peripheral blood mononuclear cells were used for TCR beta sequencing. Genomic DNA extraction from the blood cell samples was performed with the Qiagen DNeasy Blood Extraction Kit. This clonotype was sampled from a man aged 18 to 30 in good health and CMV-seronegative. The sample taken for sequencing was PBMCs.

Here is the DNA: TGTGCCAGCAGTGAAGGGGAGGGGGAGTCGTATGGCTACACCTTC. Its translation is CASSEGEGESYGYTF. Recombination joined TRBV6-1 with TRBJ1-2, and TRBD1 may be the D gene, going by 6 matching bases. Deletion took 1 base off V and 5 bases off J, with a span of 14 bases between the germline ends. Based on the germline V gene, the CDR1 and CDR2 sequences are MNHNS and SASEGT. The CDR3 goes from the cysteine to the phenylalanine over 15 residues. Only the CDR3 DNA is retained, 45 bases long and in frame from the first base.